This T cell receptor beta chain was sequenced for a study of shared clonotypes between healthy human individuals. Overall study findings and caveats: Some clonotypes were shared by all four sorted-subset donors, while others were not shared. The non-shared ones had lower generation probabilities than the shared ones. Across four donors, naive CD4 shared around 5.3%, naive CD8 3.5% to 4%, memory CD4 over 2%, memory CD8 0.4% to 0.5%.

The CDR3 contains 15 residues. Germline V lookup: CDR1 MGHRA, CDR2 YSYEKL. The V segment lost 4 bases and the J segment 3 bases; nucleotides outside the gene matches: 4. Terminally differentiated effector memory CD45RA+ cells were excluded by CCR7 positive selection of CD45RO-negative cells. Comments on this clone: Its antigen is undetermined.

Replicate sorted-subset PCRs were loaded with around 0.2 ug DNA, about 31,000 T cell genomes. Measured with immunoSEQ multiplex PCR; TCRdb has only the in-frame clones, and not every one. The repertoire consists of about 600,000 clones, with about 95% occurring once and the leading ten covering approximately 0.1%. The chain uses TRBV4-1 and TRBJ2-7; the match to TRBD2 covers 12 bases. The sequence came from a woman between 25 and 40 years old in good health. The source material was naive CD8+ T cells sorted from blood. The CDR3 is CASSPRTSGIYEQYF. The CDR3, as DNA: TGCGCCAGCAGCCCCAGGACTAGCGGGATCTACGAGCAGTACTTC.